The entry below gives a single TCR beta chain sequence along with its context. A multiplex PCR was run with 60 Vbeta primers and 13 Jbeta primers. Data came from immunoSEQ multiplex PCR; TCRdb stores just in-frame clones and leaves some out. The sample consists of some 180,000 clones, 65% to 85% of them appearing once. This sample stems from a study of cytomegalovirus exposure and HLA in healthy donors. It was healthy bone marrow donors who served as donors. Donors likely had unrecorded immune exposures despite being nominally healthy when sampled. The V end lost 4 bases, the J end lost 4 bases, and 15 bases lay between the germline ends. CDR1 is SGDLS and CDR2 is YYNGEE in the germline V gene. This CDR3 comprises 14 residues.

This receptor was taken from a man aged 40-55 years in good health and CMV-seropositive. The rearrangement links TRBV9 to TRBJ2-7; D is possibly TRBD2 (6 bases). The sample comprised PBMCs. The CDR3 region is CASSPNTAGYEQYF. In DNA form, the CDR3 reads TGTGCCAGCAGCCCAAATACGGCGGGGTACGAGCAGTACTTC.